Described below is a single TCR beta chain sequence and its context. The entry originates in a study of blood T cell repertoires in COVID-19. Study details: The samples span acute and convalescent COVID-19 from the United States, Italy and Spain.

Profiling relied on immunoSEQ multiplex PCR, and the TCRdb table lists in-frame clones only, not all of them. The table includes some 230,000 clones, 80% to 85% detected once. The V and J ends lost 10 bases and 1 base respectively, with 16 bases between them. Germline V gives CDR1 KGHSH, CDR2 LQKENI. The CDR3 contains 14 residues. The material sequenced was peripheral blood. This chain connects TRBV18 to TRBJ1-1, with D unresolved. This TCR was recovered from a woman aged 60-75 years with acute or convalescent COVID-19. The CDR3 sequence: CATLAGFGNTEAFF. Written as DNA, the CDR3 is TGTGCCACCCTGGCCGGGTTCGGGAACACTGAAGCTTTCTTT.